This T cell receptor (beta chain) was identified during a study of T cells after yellow fever vaccination. Study-wide background: SMART-Seq v4 Ultra Low Input handled preparation of low-cell-number fractions. Study-level results: Clonotypes shared by both compartments, CD4 and CD8, made up a small share. It was a weaker secondary response, yet one that peaked faster, at day 5 versus 15.

On this clonotype: Its antigen remains unknown.

There are 18 residues in the CDR3. Germline-derived CDR1 and CDR2 are SGHNT and YYREEE (reference sequence). The V and J ends lost 0 bases and 0 bases, in that order; junction bases with no gene match: 7. MiXCR was run by TCRdb on the 5' RACE reads, yielding one entry per CDR3 protein. In the table there are 350,000 or so distinct CDR3 sequences, 8.1% of which are singletons. The chain uses TRBV5-4 and TRBJ2-3, with TRBD2 identical over 10 bases. The sample in question was PBMCs, obtained about 49 days after the first yellow fever vaccination. The clonotype comes from a young man who received the YFV17D yellow fever vaccine. CDR3 in DNA: TGTGCCAGCAGCTTGGGTTTAGCGGGGGGACCCAGCACAGATACGCAGTATTTT. Protein: CASSLGLAGGPSTDTQYF.